This T cell receptor beta chain was sequenced in a study of T cells in Graves' hyperthyroidism and ophthalmopathy. CDR1 and CDR2 from the germline V gene are LGHDT and YNNKEL (reference sequence). This CDR3 is built from 18 residues. After removal of 3 bases from V and 2 bases from J, the junction contained 10 bases not matched to a gene. From RNA transcripts, TCR beta CDR3 regions were amplified. The HTBI primer set was used in a first-round RT-PCR of the TCR CDR3. From the multiplex PCR reads, TCRdb called clonotypes with MiXCR, one entry per CDR3 protein. This table has 400,000 to 500,000 distinct CDR3 sequences, roughly 15% appearing once. As concerns this clonotype: As yet, its antigen is unknown.

Criteria for exclusion of patients were uncontrolled infection, other autoimmune disease, pregnancy or lactation. On the basis of clinical symptoms, serum thyroxine and TRAb, thyroid ultrasound and orbital computed tomography, diagnoses were made. The source of the PBMCs was over 8.5 ml of fresh peripheral blood. Findings and caveats of the study: Appearing also in blood were most of the thyroid clonotypes expanded above 0.001.

The source of this sequence is a young man with Graves' ophthalmopathy. The specimen was blood. V usage is TRBV3-1 and J usage is TRBJ2-1, with 10 bases fitting TRBD2. CDR3 region: CASSHSSSGSITYNEQFF. CDR3 in DNA: TGTGCCAGCAGCCATAGTTCTAGCGGGAGTATAACCTACAATGAGCAGTTCTTC.